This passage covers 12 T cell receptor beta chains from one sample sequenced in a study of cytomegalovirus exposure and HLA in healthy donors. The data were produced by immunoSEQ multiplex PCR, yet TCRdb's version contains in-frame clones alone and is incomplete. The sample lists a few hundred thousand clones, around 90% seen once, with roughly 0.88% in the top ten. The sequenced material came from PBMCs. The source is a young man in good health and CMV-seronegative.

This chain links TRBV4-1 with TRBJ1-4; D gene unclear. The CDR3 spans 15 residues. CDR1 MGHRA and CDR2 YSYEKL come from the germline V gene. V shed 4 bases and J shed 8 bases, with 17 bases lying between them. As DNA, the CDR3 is TGCGCCAGCAGCCCAATCGGGAATCGGGTCGAAAAACTGTTTTTT. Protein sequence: CASSPIGNRVEKLFF.

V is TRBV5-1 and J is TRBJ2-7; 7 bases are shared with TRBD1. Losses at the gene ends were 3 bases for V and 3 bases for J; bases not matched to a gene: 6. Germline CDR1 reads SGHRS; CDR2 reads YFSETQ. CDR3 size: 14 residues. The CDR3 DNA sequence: TGCGCCAGCAGCTCGACAGGGCAAAACTACGAGCAGTACTTC. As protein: CASSSTGQNYEQYF.

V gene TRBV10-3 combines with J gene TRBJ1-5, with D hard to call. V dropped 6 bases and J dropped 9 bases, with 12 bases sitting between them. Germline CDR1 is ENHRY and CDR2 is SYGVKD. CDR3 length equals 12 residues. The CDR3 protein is CAISPPGGPQHF. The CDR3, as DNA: TGTGCCATCAGCCCCCCAGGAGGGCCCCAGCATTTT.

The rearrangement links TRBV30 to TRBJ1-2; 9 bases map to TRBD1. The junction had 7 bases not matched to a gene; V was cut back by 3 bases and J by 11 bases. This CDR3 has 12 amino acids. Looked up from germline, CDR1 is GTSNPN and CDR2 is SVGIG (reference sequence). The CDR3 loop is CAWSGGTGQYTF. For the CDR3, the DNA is TGTGCCTGGAGCGGAGGGACAGGGCAATACACCTTC.

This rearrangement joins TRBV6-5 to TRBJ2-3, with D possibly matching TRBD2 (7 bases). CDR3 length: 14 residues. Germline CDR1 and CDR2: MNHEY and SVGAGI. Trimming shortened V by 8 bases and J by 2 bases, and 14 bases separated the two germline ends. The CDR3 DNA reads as TGTGCCAGCGAGCGGGACACCTCCACAGATACGCAGTATTTT. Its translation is CASERDTSTDTQYF.

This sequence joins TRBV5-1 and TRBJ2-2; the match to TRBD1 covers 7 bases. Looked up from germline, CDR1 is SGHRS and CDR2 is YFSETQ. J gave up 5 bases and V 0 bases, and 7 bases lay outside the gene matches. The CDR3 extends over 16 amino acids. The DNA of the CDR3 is TGCGCCAGCAGCTTGGTGGCAGGGGGTAGTACCGGGGAGCTGTTTTTT. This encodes CASSLVAGGSTGELFF.

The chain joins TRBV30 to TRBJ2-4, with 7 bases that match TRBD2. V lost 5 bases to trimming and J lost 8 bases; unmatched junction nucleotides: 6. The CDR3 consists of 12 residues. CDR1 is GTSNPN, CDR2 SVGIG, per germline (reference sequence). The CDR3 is CAWEGRGDIQYF. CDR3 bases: TGTGCCTGGGAGGGGAGGGGAGACATTCAGTACTTC.

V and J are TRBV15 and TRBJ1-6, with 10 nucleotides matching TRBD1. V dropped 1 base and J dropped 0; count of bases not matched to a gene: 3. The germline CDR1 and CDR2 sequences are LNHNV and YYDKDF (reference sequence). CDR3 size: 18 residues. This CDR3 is CATSRGDRGSSYNSPLHF. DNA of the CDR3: TGTGCCACCAGCAGAGGGGACAGGGGTAGCTCCTATAATTCACCCCTCCACTTT.

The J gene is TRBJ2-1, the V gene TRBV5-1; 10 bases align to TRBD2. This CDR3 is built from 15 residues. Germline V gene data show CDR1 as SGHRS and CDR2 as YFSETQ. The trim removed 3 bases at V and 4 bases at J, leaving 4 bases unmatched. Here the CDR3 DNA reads TGCGCCAGCAGCTCCATAGCGGGGGGTTACAATGAGCAGTTCTTC. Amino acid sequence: CASSSIAGGYNEQFF. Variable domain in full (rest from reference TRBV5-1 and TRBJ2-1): KAGVTQTPRYLIKTRGQQVTLSCSPISGHRSVSWYQQTPGQGLQFLFEYFSETQRNKGNFPGRFSGRQFSNSRSEMNVSTLELGDSALYLCASSSIAGGYNEQFFGPGTRLTVL.

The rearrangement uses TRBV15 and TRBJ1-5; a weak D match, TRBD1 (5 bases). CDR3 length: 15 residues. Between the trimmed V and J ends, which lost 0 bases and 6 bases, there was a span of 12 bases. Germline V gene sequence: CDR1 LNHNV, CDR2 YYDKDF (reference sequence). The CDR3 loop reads CATSREILGGQPQHF. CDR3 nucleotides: TGTGCCACCAGCAGAGAAATCCTGGGGGGTCAGCCCCAGCATTTT.

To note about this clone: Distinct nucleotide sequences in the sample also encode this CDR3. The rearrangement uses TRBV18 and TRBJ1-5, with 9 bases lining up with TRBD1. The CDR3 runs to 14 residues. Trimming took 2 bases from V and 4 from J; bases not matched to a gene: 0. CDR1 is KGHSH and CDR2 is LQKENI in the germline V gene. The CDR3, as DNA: TGTGCCAGCTCACCAGGACAGGGGAATCAGCCCCAGCATTTT. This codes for CASSPGQGNQPQHF.

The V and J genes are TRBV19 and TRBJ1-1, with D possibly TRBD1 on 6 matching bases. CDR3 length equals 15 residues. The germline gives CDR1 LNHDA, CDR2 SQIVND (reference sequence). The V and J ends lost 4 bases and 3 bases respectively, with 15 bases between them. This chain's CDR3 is CASSKQGAAYTEAFF. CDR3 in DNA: TGTGCCAGTAGTAAACAGGGTGCAGCGTACACTGAAGCTTTCTTT.